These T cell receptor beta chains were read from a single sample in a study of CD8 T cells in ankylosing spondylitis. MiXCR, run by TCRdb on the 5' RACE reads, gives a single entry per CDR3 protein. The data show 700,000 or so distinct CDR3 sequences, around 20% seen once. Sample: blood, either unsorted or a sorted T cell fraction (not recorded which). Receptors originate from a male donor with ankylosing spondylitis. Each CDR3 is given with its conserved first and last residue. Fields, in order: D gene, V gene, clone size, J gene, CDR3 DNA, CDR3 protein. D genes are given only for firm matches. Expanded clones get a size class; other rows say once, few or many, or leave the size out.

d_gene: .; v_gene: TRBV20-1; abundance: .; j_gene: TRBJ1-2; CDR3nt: TGCAGTGCTACCGGGGGATTGGGGGCGGGCTACTATGGCTACACCTTC; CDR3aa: CSATGGLGAGYYGYTF
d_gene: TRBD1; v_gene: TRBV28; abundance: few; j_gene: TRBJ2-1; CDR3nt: TGTGCCAGCAGTTCCCGGGGACAGGGGAGGTTCTTC; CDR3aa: CASSSRGQGRFF
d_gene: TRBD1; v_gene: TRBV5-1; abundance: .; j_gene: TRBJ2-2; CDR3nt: TGCGCCAGCAGTGGATGGTCAGGGGGCACCGGGGAGCTGTTTTTT; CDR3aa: CASSGWSGGTGELFF
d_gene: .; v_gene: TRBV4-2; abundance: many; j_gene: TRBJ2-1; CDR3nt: TGTGCCAGCAGCCAAGAGGGAGAGGGTTACAATGAGCAGTTCTTC; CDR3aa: CASSQEGEGYNEQFF
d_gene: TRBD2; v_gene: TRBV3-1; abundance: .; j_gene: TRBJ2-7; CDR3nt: TGTGCCAGCAGCCAAGGCAGCGGGGGTCCATACGAGCAGTACTTC; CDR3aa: CASSQGSGGPYEQYF
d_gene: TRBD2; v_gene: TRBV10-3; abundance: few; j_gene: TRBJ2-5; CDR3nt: TGTGCCATCAAGCCAAGCGGGGGAGGGGAGACCCAGTACTTC; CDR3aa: CAIKPSGGGETQYF
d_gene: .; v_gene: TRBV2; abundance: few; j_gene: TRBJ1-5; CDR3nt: TGTGCCAGCGTCGAAACAGGGTCCTTTAATCAGCCCCAGCATTTT; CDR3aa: CASVETGSFNQPQHF
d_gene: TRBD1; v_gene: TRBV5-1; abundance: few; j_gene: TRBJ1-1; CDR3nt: TGCGCCAGCAGCTTCCCAGGGACAGGGGCGAACACTGAAGCTTTCTTT; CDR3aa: CASSFPGTGANTEAFF
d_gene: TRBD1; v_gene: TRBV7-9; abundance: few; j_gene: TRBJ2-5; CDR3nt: TGTGCCAGCAGCTTAGATGGACAGGGGGAATGGGAGACCCAGTACTTC; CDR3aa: CASSLDGQGEWETQYF
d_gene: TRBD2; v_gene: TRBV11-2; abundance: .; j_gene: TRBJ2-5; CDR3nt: TGTGCCAGCAGCAAACCGATATCGGGACTAGCGGGGGGGGAGACCCGGTACTTC; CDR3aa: CASSKPISGLAGGETRYF
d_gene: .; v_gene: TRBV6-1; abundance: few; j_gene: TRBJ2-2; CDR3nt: TGTGCCAGCAGACGGACGGTGCTGGGCGGGGAGCTGTTTTTT; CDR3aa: CASRRTVLGGELFF
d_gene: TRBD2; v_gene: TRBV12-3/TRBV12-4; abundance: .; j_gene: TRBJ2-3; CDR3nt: TGTGCCAGCAGTCCCCGACTAGCGGTGGCAGATACGCAGTATTTT; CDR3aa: CASSPRLAVADTQYF
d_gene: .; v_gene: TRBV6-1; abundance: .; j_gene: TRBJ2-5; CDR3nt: TGTGCCAGCAGCCCCGAGGACAGACTGACCGAGACCCAGTACTTC; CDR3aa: CASSPEDRLTETQYF
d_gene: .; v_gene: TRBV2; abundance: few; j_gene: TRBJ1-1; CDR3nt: TGTGCCAGCAACAGCCAGAACACTGAAGCTTTCTTT; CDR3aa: CASNSQNTEAFF
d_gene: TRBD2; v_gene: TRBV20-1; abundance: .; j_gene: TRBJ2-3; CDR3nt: TGCAGTGCTAGAGAAGCGGGAGGTTCAGATACGCAGTATTTT; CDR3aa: CSAREAGGSDTQYF
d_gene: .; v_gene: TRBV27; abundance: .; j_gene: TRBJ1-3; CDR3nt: TGTGCCAGCAGTTTATGGGGGACACCTGGAAACACCATATATTTT; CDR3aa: CASSLWGTPGNTIYF
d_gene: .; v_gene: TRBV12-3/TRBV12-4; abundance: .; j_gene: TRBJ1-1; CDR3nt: TGTGCCAGCATTTTAAAATCGAACACTGAAGCTTTCTTT; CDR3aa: CASILKSNTEAFF
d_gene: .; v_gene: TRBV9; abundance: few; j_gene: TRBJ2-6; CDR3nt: TGTGCCAGCAACCAGGCTGGGGCCAACGTCCTGACTTTC; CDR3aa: CASNQAGANVLTF
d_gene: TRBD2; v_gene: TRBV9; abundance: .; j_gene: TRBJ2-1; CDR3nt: TGTGCCAGCAGCGCATCAGGGACTAGCGGGTCCAATGAGCAGTTCTTC; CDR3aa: CASSASGTSGSNEQFF
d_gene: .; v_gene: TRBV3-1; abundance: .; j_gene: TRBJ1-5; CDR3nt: TGTGCCAGCAGCCAAGAAACGGGCTCTGGCAATCAGCCCCAGCATTTT; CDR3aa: CASSQETGSGNQPQHF
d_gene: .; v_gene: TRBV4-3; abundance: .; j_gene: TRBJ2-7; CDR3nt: TGCGCCAGCAGCCAAGATAAGACCGGGCTTTACGAGCAGTACTTC; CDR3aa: CASSQDKTGLYEQYF
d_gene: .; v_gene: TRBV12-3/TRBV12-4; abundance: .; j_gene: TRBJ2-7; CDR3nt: TGTGCCAGCAGCCATGGCGTAGGGTACTTCTCCTACGAGCAGTACTTC; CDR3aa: CASSHGVGYFSYEQYF
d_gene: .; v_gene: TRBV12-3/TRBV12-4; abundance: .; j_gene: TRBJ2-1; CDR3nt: TGTGCCAGCAACCCAGGGTGGCGGCCTGAGTGGGGGGATGAGCAGTTCTTC; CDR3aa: CASNPGWRPEWGDEQFF
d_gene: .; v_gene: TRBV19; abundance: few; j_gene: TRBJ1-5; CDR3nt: TGTGCCAGTAGTATCCCGGGACTTACCGATCAGCCCCAGCATTTT; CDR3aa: CASSIPGLTDQPQHF
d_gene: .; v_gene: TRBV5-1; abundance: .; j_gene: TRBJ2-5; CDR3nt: TGCGCCAGCAGCCCGGAGGGGGGCGGACAAGAGACCCAGTACTTC; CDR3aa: CASSPEGGGQETQYF
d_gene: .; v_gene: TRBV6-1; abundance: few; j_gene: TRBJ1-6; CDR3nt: TGTGCCAGCAGTGAAGGCCCCTTCCTAGCTTCACCCCTCCACTTT; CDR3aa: CASSEGPFLASPLHF
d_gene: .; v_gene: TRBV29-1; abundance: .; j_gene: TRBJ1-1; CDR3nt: TGCAGCGCTGACGCACAGGGTACTGAAGCTTTCTTT; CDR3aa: CSADAQGTEAFF
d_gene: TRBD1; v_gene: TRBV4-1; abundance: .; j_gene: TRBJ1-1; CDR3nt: TGCGCCAGCAGCCGGACAGGGGGCGGGTACACTGAAGCTTTCTTT; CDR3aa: CASSRTGGGYTEAFF